This T cell receptor (beta chain) was recorded in a study of blood T cell repertoires in COVID-19. Trimming at V came to 4 bases and at J to 4 bases, leaving 5 bases not matched to a gene. CDR3 length: 14 residues. Looked up from germline, CDR1 is LGHDT and CDR2 is YNNKEL (reference sequence). Profiled with immunoSEQ multiplex PCR; TCRdb holds only in-frame clones, not every one. The table has about 270,000 clones, more than 80% seen once. Material for sequencing was PBMCs or T cells enriched from blood (not recorded which). The clonotype comes from a woman aged 18-29 years who had recovered from COVID-19. J is TRBJ2-7 and V is TRBV3-1 (or the pseudogene TRBV3-2); 9 bases align to TRBD1. The CDR3 loop is CASSRGTGWYEQYF. The CDR3 DNA reads TGTGCCAGCAGCCGAGGGACAGGGTGGTACGAGCAGTACTTC.